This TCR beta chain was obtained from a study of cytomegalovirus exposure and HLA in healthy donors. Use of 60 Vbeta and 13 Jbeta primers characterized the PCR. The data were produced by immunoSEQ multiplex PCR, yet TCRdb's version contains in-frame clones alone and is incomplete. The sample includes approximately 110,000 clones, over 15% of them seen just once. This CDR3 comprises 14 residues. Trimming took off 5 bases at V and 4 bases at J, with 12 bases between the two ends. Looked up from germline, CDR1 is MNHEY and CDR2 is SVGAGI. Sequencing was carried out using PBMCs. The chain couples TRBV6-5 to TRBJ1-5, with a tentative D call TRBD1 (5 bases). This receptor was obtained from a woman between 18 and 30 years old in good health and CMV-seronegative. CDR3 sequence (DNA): TGTGCCAGCAGTCTCAACAGGTGGAATCAGCCCCAGCATTTT. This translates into CASSLNRWNQPQHF.